The 8 T cell receptor beta chains below come from one sample, sequenced in a study of cytomegalovirus exposure and HLA in healthy donors. The PCR used 60 Vbeta and 13 Jbeta primers. Profiled with immunoSEQ multiplex PCR; TCRdb holds only in-frame clones, not every one. Seen here are 110,000 to 150,000 clones, about 72% observed once, and the top ten hold roughly 4.7%. The sample comprised PBMCs. These receptors were taken from a man between 60 and 75 years old in good health and CMV-seronegative.

The chain has TRBV29-1 and TRBJ1-1, with D possibly being TRBD1 (5 bases). The CDR3 sequence is 14 residues long. The germline V gene has CDR1 SQVTM and CDR2 ANQGSEA. V shed 6 bases and J shed 8 bases, with 22 bases lying between them. CDR3 in amino acids: CSVQGIRATSEAFF. In nucleotides, the CDR3 is TGCAGCGTCCAAGGGATCAGGGCTACCTCCGAAGCTTTCTTT. The complete variable domain, with remaining parts taken from reference TRBV29-1 and TRBJ1-1, reads SAVISQKPSRDICQRGTSLTIQCQVDSQVTMMFWYRQQPGQSLTLIATANQGSEATYESGFVIDKFPISRPNLTFSTLTVSNMSPEDSSIYLCSVQGIRATSEAFFGQGTRLTVV.

The gene calls are TRBV19 and TRBJ1-5, with 8 bases identical to TRBD1. Germline V gives CDR1 LNHDA, CDR2 SQIVND (reference sequence). The CDR3 length is 15 residues. The V and J ends lost 2 bases and 7 bases, in that order; junction bases with no gene match: 7. The CDR3 DNA follows: TGTGCCAGTAGTATAAGCGGCAGGGGGCTCCAGCCCCAGCATTTT. This encodes CASSISGRGLQPQHF. Full variable domain (rest looked up from reference TRBV19 and TRBJ1-5): DGGITQSPKYLFRKEGQNVTLSCEQNLNHDAMYWYRQDPGQGLRLIYYSQIVNDFQKGDIAEGYSVSREKKESFPLTVTSAQKNPTAFYLCASSISGRGLQPQHFGDGTRLSIL.

V usage is TRBV5-1 and J usage is TRBJ2-7, with TRBD1 matching 7 bases. J lost 0 bases, V lost 6 bases, and 9 bases had no gene match. The germline gives CDR1 SGHRS, CDR2 YFSETQ. This CDR3 spans 15 amino acids. DNA of the CDR3: TGCGCCAGCACTTTCTTGACAGGGTCCTCCTACGAGCAGTACTTC. It specifies CASTFLTGSSYEQYF.

The CDR3 region has the DNA TGCGCCAGCAGCCTTTACTCGGGACAGGGGGCGAAGAACACTGAAGCTTTCTTT. Amino acid sequence: CASSLYSGQGAKNTEAFF. The V call is TRBV4-3, the J call TRBJ1-1; 12 bases align to TRBD1. Losses at the gene ends were 4 bases for V and 1 base for J; bases not matched to a gene: 10. CDR3 size: 18 residues. In germline, CDR1 is LGHNA, CDR2 YSLEER.

The chain joins TRBV5-1 to TRBJ1-1; unclear D gene. Looked up from germline, CDR1 is SGHRS and CDR2 is YFSETQ. V lost 3 bases and J lost 5, with 17 bases in between. The CDR3 is 15 residues long. CDR3 sequence (DNA): TGCGCCAGCAGCTCCTCGCAGGTCAGGAGGACTGAAGCTTTCTTT. It yields the protein CASSSSQVRRTEAFF.

The V gene is TRBV27, the J gene TRBJ2-1; no definite D call. The length of the CDR3 is 13 residues. The germline gives CDR1 MNHEY, CDR2 SMNVEV (reference sequence). Trimming stripped 6 bases from V and 6 bases from J, with 12 bases between. The CDR3 DNA follows: TGTGCCAGCAGGGCCTTGACTCTCAATGAGCAGTTCTTC. Its protein is CASRALTLNEQFF.

The chain is built from TRBV21-1 and TRBJ2-3; TRBD2 reflects the table's D call only, with no check against the DNA. TRBV21-1 corresponds to a pseudogene. This CDR3 comprises 16 residues. The CDR3: CASSTRLAGEGDTQYF. CDR3 DNA: TGTGCCAGCAGCACCCGACTAGCGGGAGAGGGTGATACGCAGTATTTT.

The chain carries TRBV25-1 and TRBJ1-5; no clear D. The V gene lost 4 bases and the J gene lost 6 bases, with 10 bases spanning the gap. This CDR3 comprises 13 residues. The germline V gene has CDR1 MGHDK and CDR2 SYGVNS. CDR3: CASSARGIQPQHF. CDR3 DNA: TGTGCCAGCAGTGCTCGAGGGATTCAGCCCCAGCATTTT.